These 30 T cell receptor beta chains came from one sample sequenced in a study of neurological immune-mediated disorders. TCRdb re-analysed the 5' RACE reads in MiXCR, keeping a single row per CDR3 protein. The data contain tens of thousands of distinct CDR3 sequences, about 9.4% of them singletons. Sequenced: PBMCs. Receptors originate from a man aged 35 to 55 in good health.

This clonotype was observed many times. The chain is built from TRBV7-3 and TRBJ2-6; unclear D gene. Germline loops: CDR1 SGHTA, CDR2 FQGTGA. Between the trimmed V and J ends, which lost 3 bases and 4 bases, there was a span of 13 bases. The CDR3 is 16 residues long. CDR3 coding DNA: TGTGCCAGCAGCTTCAGGATACTTTCGGGGGCCAACGTCCTGACTTTC. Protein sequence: CASSFRILSGANVLTF.

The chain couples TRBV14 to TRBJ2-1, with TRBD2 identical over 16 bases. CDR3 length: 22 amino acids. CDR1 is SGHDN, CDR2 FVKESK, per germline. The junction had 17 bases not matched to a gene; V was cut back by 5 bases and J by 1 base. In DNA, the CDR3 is TGTGCCAGCAGCTATTACGGGACTAGCGGGAGGGCGATCTTACGGTCCTACAATGAGCAGTTCTTC. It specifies CASSYYGTSGRAILRSYNEQFF.

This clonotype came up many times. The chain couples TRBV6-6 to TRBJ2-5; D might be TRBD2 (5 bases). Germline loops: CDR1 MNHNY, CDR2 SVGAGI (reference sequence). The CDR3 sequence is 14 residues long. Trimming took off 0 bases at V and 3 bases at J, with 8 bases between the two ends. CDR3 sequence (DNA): TGTGCCAGCAGTTACTCGGAACTAGAAGAGACCCAGTACTTC. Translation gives CASSYSELEETQYF.

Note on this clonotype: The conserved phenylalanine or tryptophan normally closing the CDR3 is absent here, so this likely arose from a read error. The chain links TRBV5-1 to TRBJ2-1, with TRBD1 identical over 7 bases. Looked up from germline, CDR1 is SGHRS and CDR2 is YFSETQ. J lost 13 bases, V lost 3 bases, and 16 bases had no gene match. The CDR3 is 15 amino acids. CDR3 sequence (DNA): TGCGCCAGCAGCTCCCTCGGGACAGCCCAAGAGACCCAGTTCTCC. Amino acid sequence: CASSSLGTAQETQFS.

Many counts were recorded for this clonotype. The CDR3 DNA reads as TGCAGTGCTAGAGATTTGGGGACTAGCGGTTACGAGCAGTACTTC. This gives the protein CSARDLGTSGYEQYF. V and J are TRBV20-1 and TRBJ2-7; 11 bases align to TRBD2. V lost 0 bases to trimming and J lost 4 bases; unmatched junction nucleotides: 5. Germline V CDR1 and CDR2: DFQATT, SNEGSKA (reference sequence). CDR3 length: 15 residues.

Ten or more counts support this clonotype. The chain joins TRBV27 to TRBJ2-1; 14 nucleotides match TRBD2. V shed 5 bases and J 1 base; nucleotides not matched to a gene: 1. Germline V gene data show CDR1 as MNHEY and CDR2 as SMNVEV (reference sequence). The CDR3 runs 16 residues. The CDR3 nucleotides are TGTGCCAGCAGTGGGACTAGCGGGAGTTCCTACAATGAGCAGTTCTTC. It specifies CASSGTSGSSYNEQFF.

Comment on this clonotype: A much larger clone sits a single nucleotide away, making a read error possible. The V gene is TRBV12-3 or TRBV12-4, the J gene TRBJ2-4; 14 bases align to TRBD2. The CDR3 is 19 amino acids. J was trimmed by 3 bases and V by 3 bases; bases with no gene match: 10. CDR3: CASSLRLAGGSYVKNIQYF. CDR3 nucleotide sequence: TGTGCCAGCAGTTTGCGACTAGCGGGAGGGTCGTATGTCAAAAACATTCAGTACTTC.

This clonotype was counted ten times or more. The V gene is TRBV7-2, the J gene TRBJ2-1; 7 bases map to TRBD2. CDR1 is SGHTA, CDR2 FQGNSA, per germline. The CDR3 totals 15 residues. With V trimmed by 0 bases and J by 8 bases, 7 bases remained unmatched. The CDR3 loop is CASSLARGSNHEQFF. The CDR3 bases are TGTGCCAGCAGCTTAGCGCGGGGGAGCAACCATGAGCAGTTCTTC. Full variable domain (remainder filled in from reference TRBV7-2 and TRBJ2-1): GAGVSQSPSNKVTEKGKDVELRCDPISGHTALYWYRQSLGQGLEFLIYFQGNSAPDKSGLPSDRFSAERTGGSVSTLTIQRTQQEDSAVYLCASSLARGSNHEQFFGPGTRLTVL.

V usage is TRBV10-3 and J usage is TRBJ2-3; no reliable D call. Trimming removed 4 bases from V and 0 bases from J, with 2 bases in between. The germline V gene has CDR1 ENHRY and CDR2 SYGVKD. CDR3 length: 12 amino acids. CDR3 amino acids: CAISASTDTQYF. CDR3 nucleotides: TGTGCCATCAGTGCTAGCACAGATACGCAGTATTTT.

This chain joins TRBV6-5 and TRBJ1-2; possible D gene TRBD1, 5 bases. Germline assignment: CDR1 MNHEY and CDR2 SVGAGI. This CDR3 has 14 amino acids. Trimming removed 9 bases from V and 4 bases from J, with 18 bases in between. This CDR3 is CARGLGGQPYGYTF. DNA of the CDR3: TGTGCCAGAGGCCTGGGGGGTCAGCCCTATGGCTACACCTTC.

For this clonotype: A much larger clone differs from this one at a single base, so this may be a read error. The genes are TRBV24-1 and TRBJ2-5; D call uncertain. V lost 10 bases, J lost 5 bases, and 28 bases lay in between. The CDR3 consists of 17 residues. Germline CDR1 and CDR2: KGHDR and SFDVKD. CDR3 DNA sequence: TGTGCCACAGTATCCATGGACGCAAACTGTATCTTCGAGACCCAGTACTTC. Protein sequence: CATVSMDANCIFETQYF.

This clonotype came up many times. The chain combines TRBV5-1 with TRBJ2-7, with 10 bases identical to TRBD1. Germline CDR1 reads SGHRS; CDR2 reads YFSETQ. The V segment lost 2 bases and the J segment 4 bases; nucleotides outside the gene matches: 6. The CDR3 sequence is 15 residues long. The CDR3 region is CASSLQTGGGYEQYF. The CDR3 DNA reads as TGCGCCAGCAGCTTACAGACAGGGGGCGGATACGAGCAGTACTTC.

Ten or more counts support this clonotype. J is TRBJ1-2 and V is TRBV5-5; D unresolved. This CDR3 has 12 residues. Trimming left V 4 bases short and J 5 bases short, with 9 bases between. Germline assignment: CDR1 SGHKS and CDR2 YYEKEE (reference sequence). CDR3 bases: TGTGCCAGCAGCCCAGAGTCTTATGGCTACACCTTC. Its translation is CASSPESYGYTF.

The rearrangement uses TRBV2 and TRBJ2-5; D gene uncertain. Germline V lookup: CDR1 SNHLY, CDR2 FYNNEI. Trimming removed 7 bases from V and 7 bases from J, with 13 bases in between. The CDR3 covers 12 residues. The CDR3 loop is CASMVSPGTQYF. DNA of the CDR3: TGTGCCAGCATGGTTTCCCCAGGGACCCAGTACTTC.

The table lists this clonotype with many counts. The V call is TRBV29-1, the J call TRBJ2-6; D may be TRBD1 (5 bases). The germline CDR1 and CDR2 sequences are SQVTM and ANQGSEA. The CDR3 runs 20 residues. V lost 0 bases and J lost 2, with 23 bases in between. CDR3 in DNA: TGCAGCGTTGAAGATCCTCACGGAGCAGGGTTTTTCGCTGGGGCCAACGTCCTGACTTTC. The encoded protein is CSVEDPHGAGFFAGANVLTF. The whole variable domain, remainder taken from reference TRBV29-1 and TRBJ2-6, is SAVISQKPSRDICQRGTSLTIQCQVDSQVTMMFWYRQQPGQSLTLIATANQGSEATYESGFVIDKFPISRPNLTFSTLTVSNMSPEDSSIYLCSVEDPHGAGFFAGANVLTFGAGSRLTVL.

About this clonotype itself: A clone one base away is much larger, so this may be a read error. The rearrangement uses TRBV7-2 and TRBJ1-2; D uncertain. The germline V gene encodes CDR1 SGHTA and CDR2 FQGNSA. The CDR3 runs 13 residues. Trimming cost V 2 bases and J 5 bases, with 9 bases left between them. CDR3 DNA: TGTGCCAGCAGCTTAAACGACCAGTATGGCTACACCTTC. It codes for CASSLNDQYGYTF. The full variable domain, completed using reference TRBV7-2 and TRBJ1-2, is GAGVSQSPSNKVTEKGKDVELRCDPISGHTALYWYRQSLGQGLEFLIYFQGNSAPDKSGLPSDRFSAERTGGSVSTLTIQRTQQEDSAVYLCASSLNDQYGYTFGSGTRLTVV.

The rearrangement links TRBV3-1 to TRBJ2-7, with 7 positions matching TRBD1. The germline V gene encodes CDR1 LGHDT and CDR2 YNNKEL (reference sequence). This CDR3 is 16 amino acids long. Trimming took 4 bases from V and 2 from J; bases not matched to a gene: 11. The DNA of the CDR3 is TGTGCCAGCAGCCCAGAAGAAGCAGGGGGTACCTACGAGCAGTACTTC. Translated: CASSPEEAGGTYEQYF.

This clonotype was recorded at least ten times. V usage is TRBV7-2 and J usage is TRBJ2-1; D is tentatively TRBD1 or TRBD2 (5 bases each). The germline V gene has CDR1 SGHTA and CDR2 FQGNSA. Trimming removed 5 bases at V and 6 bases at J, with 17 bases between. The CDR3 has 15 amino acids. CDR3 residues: CASSRRRDPGNEQFF. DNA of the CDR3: TGTGCCAGCAGCAGACGCCGGGACCCGGGCAATGAGCAGTTCTTC.

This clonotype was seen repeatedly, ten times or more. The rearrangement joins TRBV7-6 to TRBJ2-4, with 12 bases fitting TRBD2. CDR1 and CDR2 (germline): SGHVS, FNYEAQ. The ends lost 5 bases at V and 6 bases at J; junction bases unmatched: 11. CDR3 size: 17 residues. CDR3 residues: CASSPASGGGPLNIQYF. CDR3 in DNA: TGTGCCAGCAGCCCGGCTAGCGGGGGGGGACCGTTAAACATTCAGTACTTC. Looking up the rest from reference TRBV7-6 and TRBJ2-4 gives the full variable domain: GAGVSQSPRYKVTKRGQDVALRCDPISGHVSLYWYRQALGQGPEFLTYFNYEAQQDKSGLPNDRFSAERPEGSISTLTIQRTEQRDSAMYRCASSPASGGGPLNIQYFGAGTRLSVL.

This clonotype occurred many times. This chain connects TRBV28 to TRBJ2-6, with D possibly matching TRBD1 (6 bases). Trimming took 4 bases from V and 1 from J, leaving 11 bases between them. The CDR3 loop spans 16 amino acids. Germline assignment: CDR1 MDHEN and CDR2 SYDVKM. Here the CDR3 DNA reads TGTGCCAGCAGTTCGACCGGGACATCTGGGGCCAACGTCCTGACTTTC. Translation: CASSSTGTSGANVLTF.

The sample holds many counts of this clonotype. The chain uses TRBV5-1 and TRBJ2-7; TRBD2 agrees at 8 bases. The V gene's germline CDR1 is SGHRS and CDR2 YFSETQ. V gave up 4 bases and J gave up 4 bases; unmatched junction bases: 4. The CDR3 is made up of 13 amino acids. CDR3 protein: CASSPAGVYEQYF. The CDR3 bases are TGCGCCAGCAGCCCAGCGGGGGTTTACGAGCAGTACTTC.

The chain's CDR3 is CASKGGTGDPEQYF. The CDR3 DNA sequence: TGTGCCAGCAAGGGGGGGACAGGGGATCCCGAGCAGTACTTC. The chain has TRBV2 and TRBJ2-7; 10 bases line up with TRBD1. The CDR3 runs 14 residues. V lost 7 bases, J lost 6 bases, and 9 bases stayed unmatched. Germline lookup yields CDR1 SNHLY and CDR2 FYNNEI.

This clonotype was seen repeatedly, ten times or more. The CDR3 reads CSVDITSRAGSYEQYF. The CDR3 DNA follows: TGCAGCGTTGACATTACGTCGAGGGCGGGCTCCTACGAGCAGTACTTC. This rearrangement joins TRBV29-1 to TRBJ2-7; perhaps TRBD2 as D (5 bases). Trimming left V 3 bases short and J 0 bases short, with 18 bases between. This CDR3 has 16 residues. Germline V CDR1 and CDR2: SQVTM, ANQGSEA.

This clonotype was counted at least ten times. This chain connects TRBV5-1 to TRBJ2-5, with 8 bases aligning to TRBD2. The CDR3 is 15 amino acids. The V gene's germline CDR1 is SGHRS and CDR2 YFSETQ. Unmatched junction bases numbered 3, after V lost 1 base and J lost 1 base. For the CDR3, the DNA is TGCGCCAGCAGCTTGACGGGAGGGTTCCAAGAGACCCAGTACTTC. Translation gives CASSLTGGFQETQYF.

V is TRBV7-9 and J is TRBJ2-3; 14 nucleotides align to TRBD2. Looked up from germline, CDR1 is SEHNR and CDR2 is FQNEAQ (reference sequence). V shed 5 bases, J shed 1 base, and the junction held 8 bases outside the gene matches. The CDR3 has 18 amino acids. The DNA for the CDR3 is TGTGCCAGCAGCGCCGGACTAGCGGGGGGCACGGGCACAGATACGCAGTATTTT. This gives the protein CASSAGLAGGTGTDTQYF.

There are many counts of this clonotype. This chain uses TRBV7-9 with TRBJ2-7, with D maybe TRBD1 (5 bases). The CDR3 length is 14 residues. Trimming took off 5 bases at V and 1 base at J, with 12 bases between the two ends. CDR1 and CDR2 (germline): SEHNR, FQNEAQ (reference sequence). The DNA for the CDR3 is TGTGCCAGCAGCCATCCACCAGGGTCCTACGAGCAGTACTTC. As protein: CASSHPPGSYEQYF.

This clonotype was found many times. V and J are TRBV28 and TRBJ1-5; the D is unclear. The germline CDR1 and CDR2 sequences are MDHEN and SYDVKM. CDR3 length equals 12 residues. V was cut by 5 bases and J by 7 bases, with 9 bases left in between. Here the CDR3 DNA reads TGTGCCAGCAGTATCTTTGGGCAGCCCCAGCATTTT. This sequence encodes CASSIFGQPQHF.

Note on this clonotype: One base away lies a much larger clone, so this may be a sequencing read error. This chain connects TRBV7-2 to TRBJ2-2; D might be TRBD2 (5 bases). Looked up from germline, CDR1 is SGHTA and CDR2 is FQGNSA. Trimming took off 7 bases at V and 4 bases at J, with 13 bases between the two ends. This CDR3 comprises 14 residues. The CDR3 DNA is TGTGCCAGCAACCTCCCGGGGAGCACCGGGGAGCTGTTTTTT. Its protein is CASNLPGSTGELFF.

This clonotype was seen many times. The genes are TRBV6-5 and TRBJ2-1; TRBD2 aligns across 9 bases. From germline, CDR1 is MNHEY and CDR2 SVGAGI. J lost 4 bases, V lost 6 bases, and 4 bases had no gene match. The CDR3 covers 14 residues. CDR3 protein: CASSRSGGYNEQFF. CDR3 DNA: TGTGCCAGCAGCAGGAGCGGGGGGTACAATGAGCAGTTCTTC.

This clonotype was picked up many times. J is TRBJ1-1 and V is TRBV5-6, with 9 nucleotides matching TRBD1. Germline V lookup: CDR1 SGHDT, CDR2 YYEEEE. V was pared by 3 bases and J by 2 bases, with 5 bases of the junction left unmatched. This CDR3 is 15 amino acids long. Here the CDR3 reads CASSWWDRENTEAFF. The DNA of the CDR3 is TGTGCCAGCAGCTGGTGGGACAGGGAAAACACTGAAGCTTTCTTT.